This T cell receptor beta chain was recovered during a study of Graves' ophthalmopathy and Graves' hyperthyroidism. The germline V gene encodes CDR1 SGDLS and CDR2 YYNGEE. V was pared by 0 bases and J by 8 bases, with 18 bases of the junction left unmatched. The CDR3 loop spans 19 amino acids. Hyperthyroidism in these 18- to 65-year-old patients was newly diagnosed, lasting under 2 months. The authors amplified TCR beta CDR3 regions from RNA transcripts. First-round RT-PCR relied on HTBI primers, and a second-round multiplex PCR came next. TCRdb analysed the multiplex PCR reads with MiXCR anew, one entry per CDR3 protein. The data contain over a million distinct CDR3 sequences, 35% to 45% of them seen just once; the ten biggest clones take up approximately 12%.

This TCR was sampled from an adult man with Graves' hyperthyroidism. Sample: peripheral blood or thyroid tissue (not recorded which). The rearrangement uses TRBV9 and TRBJ1-3, with 9 nucleotides matching TRBD1. CDR3 DNA sequence: TGTGCCAGCAGCGTAGAGACAGGGGGAGGGCGGGACTATGGCTACACCATATATTTT. As protein: CASSVETGGGRDYGYTIYF.